These 17 T cell receptor beta chains came from one sample sequenced in a study of blood T cell repertoires in COVID-19. This table comes from immunoSEQ multiplex PCR, and its TCRdb copy is limited to in-frame clones, with some not included. The data contain some 200,000 clones, around 90% of them singletons. The sequenced sample consisted of peripheral blood. These receptors were obtained from a man between 25 and 39 years old with acute or convalescent COVID-19.

The chain uses TRBV7-9 and TRBJ2-3, with D hard to call. V shed 6 bases and J shed 0 bases, with 13 bases lying between them. Germline assignment: CDR1 SEHNR and CDR2 FQNEAQ (reference sequence). The CDR3 is 15 residues long. This chain's CDR3 is CASRAPWASTDTQYF. The CDR3 nucleotides are TGTGCCAGCAGGGCCCCGTGGGCTAGCACAGATACGCAGTATTTT. Combining the CDR3 with reference TRBV7-9 and TRBJ2-3 gives the whole variable domain DTGVSQNPRHKITKRGQNVTFRCDPISEHNRLYWYRQTLGQGPEFLTYFQNEAQLEKSRLLSDRFSAERPKGSFSTLEIQRTEQGDSAMYLCASRAPWASTDTQYFGPGTRLTVL.

The chain combines TRBV6-5 with TRBJ2-5; perhaps TRBD2 as D (5 bases). The CDR3 spans 14 residues. Between the trimmed V and J ends, which lost 6 bases and 3 bases, there was a span of 14 bases. Per the germline V gene, CDR1 is MNHEY and CDR2 is SVGAGI. CDR3 in amino acids: CASSDLGSKETQYF. The DNA for the CDR3 is TGTGCCAGCAGCGACTTAGGGAGTAAAGAGACCCAGTACTTC.

V is TRBV30 and J is TRBJ1-5, with no clear D. Trimming removed 0 bases from V and 9 bases from J, with 12 bases in between. CDR3 length: 13 residues. The V gene's germline CDR1 is GTSNPN and CDR2 SVGIG (reference sequence). CDR3 protein: CAWSVIGVGPQHF. The CDR3 DNA reads TGTGCCTGGAGTGTAATCGGTGTCGGGCCCCAGCATTTT.

V gene TRBV18 combines with J gene TRBJ1-2, with 8 bases identical to TRBD1. Germline V lookup: CDR1 KGHSH, CDR2 LQKENI. The V segment lost 1 base and the J segment 2 bases; nucleotides outside the gene matches: 6. This CDR3 is built from 16 residues. As DNA, the CDR3 is TGTGCCAGCTCACCACTAAGCAGGGGGCAAAACTATGGCTACACCTTC. Translating gives CASSPLSRGQNYGYTF.

The rearrangement links TRBV5-1 to TRBJ2-7; TRBD1 agrees at 8 bases. Germline CDR1 and CDR2: SGHRS and YFSETQ. The junction had 1 base not matched to a gene; V was cut back by 3 bases and J by 2 bases. The CDR3 contains 13 residues. DNA of the CDR3: TGCGCCAGCAGCTGGACAGGGACCTACGAGCAGTACTTC. Protein: CASSWTGTYEQYF.

V usage is TRBV6-5 and J usage is TRBJ2-3, with 9 bases aligning to TRBD1. J lost 3 bases, V lost 7 bases, and 8 bases had no gene match. CDR1 is MNHEY and CDR2 is SVGAGI in the germline V gene. The CDR3 is 15 amino acids. The CDR3: CASKTGQGRTDTQYF. The CDR3 coding sequence is TGTGCCAGCAAGACTGGACAGGGGCGGACAGATACGCAGTATTTT.

This rearrangement joins TRBV19 to TRBJ1-5; unclear D gene. V gave up 6 bases and J gave up 4 bases, with 7 bases separating them. The length of the CDR3 is 12 residues. CDR1 and CDR2 (germline): LNHDA, SQIVND (reference sequence). The CDR3 loop reads CASSLSNQPQHF. CDR3 bases: TGTGCCAGTAGCTTATCGAATCAGCCCCAGCATTTT.

Here the CDR3 reads CARTTYNEQFF. CDR3 sequence (DNA): TGTGCTCGGACTACCTACAATGAGCAGTTCTTC. V is TRBV12-2 and J is TRBJ2-1; TRBD2, the table's D call, was not compared with the DNA. TRBV12-2 is labeled a pseudogene. This CDR3 spans 11 amino acids.

This sequence joins TRBV9 and TRBJ2-4, with D possibly matching TRBD2 (6 bases). The CDR3 length is 14 residues. Trimming pared 4 bases from V and 11 bases from J, leaving 19 bases between. Germline CDR1 reads SGDLS; CDR2 reads YYNGEE. The CDR3: CASSSPGGGELQYF. The CDR3 region has the DNA TGTGCCAGCAGCTCCCCCGGTGGAGGGGAACTTCAGTACTTC.

The chain is built from TRBV9 and TRBJ2-1; D is unclear. CDR1 is SGDLS and CDR2 is YYNGEE in the germline V gene. V was trimmed by 0 bases and J by 6 bases, leaving 10 bases between them. The CDR3 is 14 amino acids. The CDR3 DNA follows: TGTGCCAGCAGCGTAGATGTGGAGCCCAATGAGCAGTTCTTC. It codes for CASSVDVEPNEQFF. Full variable domain (missing parts from reference TRBV9 and TRBJ2-1): DSGVTQTPKHLITATGQRVTLRCSPRSGDLSVYWYQQSLDQGLQFLIQYYNGEERAKGNILERFSAQQFPDLHSELNLSSLELGDSALYFCASSVDVEPNEQFFGPGTRLTVL.

The gene calls are TRBV9 and TRBJ2-3, with 7 bases that match TRBD2. The CDR3 runs 16 residues. The junction had 13 bases not matched to a gene; V was cut back by 4 bases and J by 5 bases. The V gene's germline CDR1 is SGDLS and CDR2 YYNGEE. For the CDR3, the DNA is TGTGCCAGCAGCCCCCGGCTAGCGGCCCAGAGAGATACGCAGTATTTT. Amino acids: CASSPRLAAQRDTQYF.

The rearrangement links TRBV5-4 to TRBJ1-2, with a weak D call TRBD1 (5 bases). The length of the CDR3 is 12 residues. Germline V CDR1 and CDR2: SGHNT, YYREEE (reference sequence). Trimming shortened V by 5 bases and J by 3 bases, and 8 bases separated the two germline ends. The CDR3 region is CASRGDYYGYTF. CDR3 coding DNA: TGTGCCAGCAGGGGGGACTACTATGGCTACACCTTC. The whole variable domain, filled in from reference TRBV5-4 and TRBJ1-2, reads ETGVTQSPTHLIKTRGQQVTLRCSSQSGHNTVSWYQQALGQGPQFIFQYYREEENGRGNFPPRFSGLQFPNYSSELNVNALELDDSALYLCASRGDYYGYTFGSGTRLTVV.

The V and J genes are TRBV6-5 and TRBJ2-6, with 7 bases aligning to TRBD1. Germline trimming cut 3 bases from V and 2 bases from J; bases unmatched to any gene: 1. The CDR3 has 15 residues. Germline V gene data show CDR1 as MNHEY and CDR2 as SVGAGI. CDR3 residues: CASSYDRAGANVLTF. DNA of the CDR3: TGTGCCAGCAGTTATGACAGGGCTGGGGCCAACGTCCTGACTTTC.

This clone was seen a single time. The chain uses TRBV6-1 and TRBJ2-7; weak D call: TRBD1 (5 bases). Deletions cut 3 bases from V and 3 bases from J, with 15 bases between. The CDR3 runs to 15 residues. Germline lookup yields CDR1 MNHNS and CDR2 SASEGT. In nucleotides, the CDR3 is TGTGCCAGCAGTGACCTTTGGGGCCCTTACTACGAGCAGTACTTC. This translates into CASSDLWGPYYEQYF.

The chain links TRBV6-6 to TRBJ1-6; TRBD1 matches 9 bases. V lost 7 bases and J lost 0; bases outside the gene matches: 4. CDR1 is MNHNY, CDR2 SVGAGI, per germline (reference sequence). This CDR3 spans 16 amino acids. The CDR3 DNA reads as TGTGCCAGCAAGCAGACAGGGGGCTCCTATAATTCACCCCTCCACTTT. Its protein product is CASKQTGGSYNSPLHF.

This rearrangement joins TRBV27 to TRBJ2-7; 7 bases match TRBD2. The V and J ends lost 3 bases and 1 base, in that order; junction bases with no gene match: 6. Germline CDR1 reads MNHEY; CDR2 reads SMNVEV (reference sequence). The CDR3 runs 15 residues. The CDR3 is CASSFTGGVSYEQYF. The CDR3 DNA is TGTGCCAGCAGTTTCACGGGAGGCGTTTCCTACGAGCAGTACTTC.

With respect to this clone: Distinct nucleotide sequences in the sample also encode this CDR3. This chain links TRBV28 with TRBJ2-7, with 11 bases fitting TRBD2. This CDR3 is 15 amino acids long. CDR1 is MDHEN and CDR2 is SYDVKM in the germline V gene. Trimming removed 6 bases from V and 3 bases from J; junction bases left unmatched: 7. The CDR3 DNA reads as TGTGCCAGCAGCCGCGGGACTAGCGGTAGCTACGAGCAGTACTTC. As protein: CASSRGTSGSYEQYF.